One sample yielded the 24 T cell receptor beta chains listed below, sequenced in a study of neurological immune-mediated disorders. A single record per CDR3 protein comes from TCRdb applying MiXCR to the 5' RACE reads. The sample yields about 55,000 distinct CDR3 sequences, around 4.4% seen once. Sequenced: PBMCs. All receptors derive from a man between 45 and 60 years old with multiple sclerosis.

This clonotype was detected ten times or more. This chain uses TRBV7-2 with TRBJ1-5; unclear D gene. Trimming removed 5 bases from V and 3 bases from J, with 11 bases in between. CDR1 SGHTA and CDR2 FQGNSA come from the germline V gene. The CDR3 runs to 14 residues. Written as DNA, the CDR3 is TGTGCCAGCAGCCCCTCTTTTTCCAATCAGCCCCAGCATTTT. It yields the protein CASSPSFSNQPQHF.

This rearrangement joins TRBV5-1 to TRBJ2-1; D not resolved. The CDR3 loop spans 16 amino acids. Germline CDR1 is SGHRS and CDR2 is YFSETQ. Deletions cut 1 base from V and 0 bases from J, with 11 bases between. This chain's CDR3 is CASSLSPQSSYNEQFF. CDR3 coding DNA: TGCGCCAGCAGCTTGAGCCCCCAGAGCTCCTACAATGAGCAGTTCTTC.

This clonotype was found many times. The chain recombines TRBV5-8 with TRBJ1-1; D is undetermined. Per the germline V gene, CDR1 is SGHTS and CDR2 is YDEGEE. The CDR3 sequence is 12 residues long. Trimming left V 5 bases short and J 1 base short, with 6 bases between. The CDR3 reads CASRLGNTEAFF. The CDR3 nucleotides read TGTGCCAGCAGGCTGGGGAACACTGAAGCTTTCTTT.

This clonotype was detected ten times or more. The CDR3 region is CASSFQTSGQETQYF. The CDR3 nucleotides read TGCGCCAGCAGCTTCCAAACTAGCGGACAAGAGACCCAGTACTTC. The chain couples TRBV5-1 to TRBJ2-5; TRBD2 aligns across 8 bases. CDR1 is SGHRS and CDR2 is YFSETQ in the germline V gene. There are 15 residues in the CDR3. After removal of 2 bases from V and 2 bases from J, the junction contained 5 bases not matched to a gene.

This clonotype was seen at least ten times. This chain links TRBV10-3 with TRBJ1-2; D might be TRBD1 (6 bases). CDR1 ENHRY and CDR2 SYGVKD come from the germline V gene. Trimming removed 3 bases from V and 2 bases from J, with 10 bases in between. The CDR3 spans 14 residues. In DNA, the CDR3 is TGTGCCATCAGTGATGGACAGTTCAACTATGGCTACACCTTC. This encodes CAISDGQFNYGYTF.

This clonotype was picked up many times. The chain is built from TRBV28 and TRBJ2-1, with D perhaps matching TRBD1 or TRBD2 (5 bases each). V was cut by 5 bases and J by 4 bases, with 15 bases left in between. Per germline, CDR1 MDHEN and CDR2 SYDVKM. The CDR3 is made up of 15 amino acids. The CDR3 region has the DNA TGTGCCAGCAGTCCCACGGGGCGTCAATACAATGAGCAGTTCTTC. Amino acid sequence: CASSPTGRQYNEQFF. Together with reference TRBV28 and TRBJ2-1, the CDR3 gives the full variable domain: DVKVTQSSRYLVKRTGEKVFLECVQDMDHENMFWYRQDPGLGLRLIYFSYDVKMKEKGDIPEGYSVSREKKERFSLILESASTNQTSMYLCASSPTGRQYNEQFFGPGTRLTVL.

A few counts support this clonotype. A much more abundant neighbour one base away suggests this may be a read error. The chain combines TRBV9 with TRBJ1-2, with D hard to call. The V gene lost 0 bases and the J gene lost 7 bases, with 16 bases spanning the gap. There are 15 residues in the CDR3. CDR1 is SGDLS and CDR2 is YYNGEE in the germline V gene. In DNA form, the CDR3 reads TGTGCCAGCAGCGTAGATTTTGGAAAGGGTTTTGGCTACACCTTC. It is translated as CASSVDFGKGFGYTF.

This clonotype was observed many times. This CDR3 reads CASSFDQSGRRLVDTQYF. The CDR3 DNA sequence: TGTGCCAGCAGCTTCGACCAGAGCGGGAGACGTCTGGTAGATACGCAGTATTTT. V and J are TRBV11-2 and TRBJ2-3, with 8 bases matching TRBD2. CDR3 length: 18 residues. Per germline, CDR1 SGHAT and CDR2 FQNNGV. V gave up 3 bases and J gave up 5 bases; unmatched junction bases: 16.

The table lists this clonotype with a few counts. A much more abundant neighbour one base away suggests this may be a read error. The V gene is TRBV4-1, the J gene TRBJ2-1, with D unclear. Germline assignment: CDR1 MGHRA and CDR2 YSYEKL. CDR3 length equals 15 residues. The V and J ends lost 5 bases and 5 bases respectively, with 16 bases between them. The CDR3 loop reads CASSIWPESNNEQFF. Here the CDR3 DNA reads TGCGCCAGCAGCATATGGCCGGAAAGCAACAATGAGCAGTTCTTC.

This clonotype showed up many times. This chain connects TRBV4-1 to TRBJ1-4, with 8 positions matching TRBD1. Germline V gene data show CDR1 as MGHRA and CDR2 as YSYEKL. The CDR3 spans 16 residues. Trimming took 2 bases from V and 2 from J; bases not matched to a gene: 4. For the CDR3, the DNA is TGCGCCAGCAGCCAACCAGACAGGGGCACTAATGAAAAACTGTTTTTT. This gives the protein CASSQPDRGTNEKLFF.

The chain has TRBV10-1 and TRBJ2-3; no clear D gene. The CDR3 loop spans 15 amino acids. Germline CDR1 is WNHNN and CDR2 is SYGVQD (reference sequence). V lost 3 bases to trimming and J lost 4 bases, with 14 bases between them. The chain's CDR3 is CASSDLASSADTQYF. CDR3 DNA sequence: TGCGCCAGCAGTGACCTTGCGTCAAGCGCAGATACGCAGTATTTT.

In its sample, this clonotype was seen a few times. The CDR3 sequence: CASSQDMDSAYEQYF. DNA of the CDR3: TGCGCCAGCAGCCAAGACATGGACAGCGCCTACGAGCAGTACTTC. The J gene is TRBJ2-7, the V gene TRBV4-1; a weak D match, TRBD1 (6 bases). V lost 0 bases and J lost 2, with 11 bases in between. CDR1 and CDR2 (germline): MGHRA, YSYEKL. CDR3 length: 15 amino acids.

This clonotype was counted ten times or more. The chain combines TRBV6-5 with TRBJ2-7; the D gene is possibly TRBD1 (5 bases). CDR3 length: 14 amino acids. Trimming pared 2 bases from V and 3 bases from J, leaving 11 bases between. Germline V CDR1 and CDR2: MNHEY, SVGAGI. CDR3 sequence (DNA): TGTGCCAGCAGTTACAACCAGGGAAGCTACGAGCAGTACTTC. It specifies CASSYNQGSYEQYF.

This clonotype was recorded at least ten times. The chain carries TRBV2 and TRBJ2-3; D unresolved. This CDR3 has 13 amino acids. The V end lost 3 bases, the J end lost 4 bases, and 8 bases lay between the germline ends. Germline CDR1 SNHLY, CDR2 FYNNEI. This chain's CDR3 is CASSDLVPDTQYF. The CDR3 nucleotides are TGTGCCAGCAGTGATCTAGTCCCAGATACGCAGTATTTT.

This clonotype occurred many times. The chain links TRBV20-1 to TRBJ1-1, with no clear D. Germline CDR1 DFQATT, CDR2 SNEGSKA (reference sequence). The V end lost 4 bases, the J end lost 3 bases, and 12 bases lay between the germline ends. The CDR3 extends over 13 amino acids. This CDR3 is CSAKLGVYTEAFF. The CDR3 DNA reads TGCAGTGCTAAGCTTGGGGTGTACACTGAAGCTTTCTTT.

This clonotype was recorded once. The rearrangement links TRBV5-1 to TRBJ2-1; D might be TRBD2 (5 bases). CDR1 and CDR2 (germline): SGHRS, YFSETQ. The CDR3 totals 15 residues. The V and J ends lost 6 bases and 3 bases respectively, with 16 bases between them. The CDR3, as DNA: TGCGCCAGCACAAGCCTGGGTGGACTCTACAATGAGCAGTTCTTC. It is translated as CASTSLGGLYNEQFF. The entire variable domain, with the rest obtained from reference TRBV5-1 and TRBJ2-1, is as follows: KAGVTQTPRYLIKTRGQQVTLSCSPISGHRSVSWYQQTPGQGLQFLFEYFSETQRNKGNFPGRFSGRQFSNSRSEMNVSTLELGDSALYLCASTSLGGLYNEQFFGPGTRLTVL.

This clonotype occurred many times. V is TRBV12-3 or TRBV12-4 and J is TRBJ2-2, with unresolved D. V gave up 5 bases and J gave up 1 base, with 8 bases separating them. This CDR3 region has 14 residues. In DNA, the CDR3 is TGTGCCAGCAGTAACGTAGGGAACACCGGGGAGCTGTTTTTT. This translates into CASSNVGNTGELFF.

This clonotype was counted at least ten times. The rearrangement joins TRBV5-1 to TRBJ2-5; D is possibly TRBD2 (7 bases). Germline V gene lookup returns CDR1 SGHRS and CDR2 YFSETQ. V was trimmed by 0 bases and J by 1 base, leaving 10 bases between them. The CDR3 is made up of 15 amino acids. In DNA form, the CDR3 reads TGCGCCAGCAGCTTGGAGGGGGGGACCCAAGAGACCCAGTACTTC. As protein: CASSLEGGTQETQYF.

This clonotype was detected ten times or more. The V and J genes are TRBV12-3 or TRBV12-4 and TRBJ1-2; D is perhaps TRBD1 (5 bases). Trimming removed 4 bases at V and 7 bases at J, with 19 bases between. This CDR3 contains 15 residues. For the CDR3, the DNA is TGTGCCAGCAGTTACGACAGTAGGTTGCGGGTTGGCTACACCTTC. This translates into CASSYDSRLRVGYTF.

This clonotype was counted ten times or more. The chain recombines TRBV5-1 with TRBJ1-5; no firm D call. Between the trimmed V and J ends, which lost 2 bases and 9 bases, there was a span of 12 bases. The CDR3 totals 13 residues. CDR1 SGHRS and CDR2 YFSETQ come from the germline V gene. CDR3 coding DNA: TGCGCCAGCAGCTTCCGGATTGGATGGCCCCAGCATTTT. Its protein is CASSFRIGWPQHF.

There are many counts of this clonotype. The chain joins TRBV15 to TRBJ1-5, with TRBD1 matching over 10 bases. The CDR3 loop spans 14 amino acids. After removal of 3 bases from V and 6 bases from J, the junction contained 2 bases not matched to a gene. In germline, CDR1 is LNHNV, CDR2 YYDKDF (reference sequence). For the CDR3, the DNA is TGTGCCACCAGCAGTGGACAGGGGGGTCAGCCCCAGCATTTT. It specifies CATSSGQGGQPQHF. Supplemented by reference TRBV15 and TRBJ1-5, the full variable domain reads DAMVIQNPRYQVTQFGKPVTLSCSQTLNHNVMYWYQQKSSQAPKLLFHYYDKDFNNEADTPDNFQSRRPNTSFCFLDIRSPGLGDTAMYLCATSSGQGGQPQHFGDGTRLSIL.

The sample holds many counts of this clonotype. The chain is built from TRBV28 and TRBJ2-1; D possibly corresponds to TRBD1 (6 bases). The germline V and J ends were trimmed by 4 bases and 2 bases, with 6 bases remaining between them. This CDR3 is built from 13 residues. CDR1 is MDHEN and CDR2 is SYDVKM in the germline V gene. This CDR3 is CASSWDTYNEQFF. CDR3 DNA: TGTGCCAGCAGTTGGGACACCTACAATGAGCAGTTCTTC.

The table lists this clonotype with many counts. The gene calls are TRBV7-8 and TRBJ1-3; D gene uncertain. The CDR3 consists of 13 residues. Germline CDR1 and CDR2: SGHVS and FQNEAQ. V lost 7 bases to trimming and J lost 0 bases, with 7 bases between them. In DNA, the CDR3 is TGTGCCAGCATCCAGGCCTCTGGAAACACCATATATTTT. Protein sequence: CASIQASGNTIYF.

This rearrangement joins TRBV7-9 to TRBJ1-2; D remains ambiguous. Trimming pared 2 bases from V and 2 bases from J, leaving 6 bases between. Germline loops: CDR1 SEHNR, CDR2 FQNEAQ (reference sequence). The CDR3 runs 13 residues. The CDR3 loop is CASSLTLNYGYTF. In DNA, the CDR3 is TGTGCCAGCAGCTTAACATTGAACTATGGCTACACCTTC.